The sequence of this T cell receptor beta chain was determined in a study of blood T cells in healthy people across ages. Through a sample-barcoded 5' primer and a J-beta primer mix, a second PCR was run for about 6 to 11 cycles. TCRdb re-called the 5' RACE reads through MiXCR, storing one row per CDR3 protein. The table has about 1.6 million distinct CDR3 sequences, around 35% seen once. Per germline, CDR1 SGHRS and CDR2 YFSETQ. V was pared by 4 bases and J by 3 bases, with 14 bases between. The CDR3 consists of 15 residues. The chain is built from TRBV5-1 and TRBJ1-5; no definite D call. This TCR was sampled from a woman aged 25-40 years in good health. Sequenced sample: blood. CDR3 region: CASSPEGETNQPQHF. The DNA of the CDR3 is TGCGCCAGCAGCCCCGAGGGTGAAACCAATCAGCCCCAGCATTTT. Combining the CDR3 with reference TRBV5-1 and TRBJ1-5 gives the whole variable domain KAGVTQTPRYLIKTRGQQVTLSCSPISGHRSVSWYQQTPGQGLQFLFEYFSETQRNKGNFPGRFSGRQFSNSRSEMNVSTLELGDSALYLCASSPEGETNQPQHFGDGTRLSIL.